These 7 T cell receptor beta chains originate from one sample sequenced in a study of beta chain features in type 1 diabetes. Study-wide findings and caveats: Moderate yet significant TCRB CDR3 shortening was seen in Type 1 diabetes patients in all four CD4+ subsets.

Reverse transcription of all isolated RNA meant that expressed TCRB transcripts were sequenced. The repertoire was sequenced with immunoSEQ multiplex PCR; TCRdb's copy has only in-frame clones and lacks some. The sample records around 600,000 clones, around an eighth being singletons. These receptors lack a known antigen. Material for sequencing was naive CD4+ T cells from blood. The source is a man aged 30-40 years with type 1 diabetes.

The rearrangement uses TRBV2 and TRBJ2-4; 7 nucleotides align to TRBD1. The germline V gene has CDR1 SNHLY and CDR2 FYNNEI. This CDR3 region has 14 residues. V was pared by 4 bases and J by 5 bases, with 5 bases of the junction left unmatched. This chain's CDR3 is CASSVGTVQNIQYF. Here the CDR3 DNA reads TGTGCCAGCAGTGTGGGGACAGTCCAAAACATTCAGTACTTC.

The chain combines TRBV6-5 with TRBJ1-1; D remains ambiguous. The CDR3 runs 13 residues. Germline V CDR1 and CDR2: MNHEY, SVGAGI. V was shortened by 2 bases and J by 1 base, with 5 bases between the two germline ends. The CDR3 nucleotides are TGTGCCAGCAGTTACGGCAGGAACACTGAAGCTTTCTTT. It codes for CASSYGRNTEAFF.

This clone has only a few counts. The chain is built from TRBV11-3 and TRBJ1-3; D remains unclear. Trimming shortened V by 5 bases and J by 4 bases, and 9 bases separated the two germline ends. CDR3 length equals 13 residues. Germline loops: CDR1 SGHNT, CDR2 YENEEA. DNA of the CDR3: TGTGCCAGCAGCCCCTCTGGGGGAAACACCATATATTTT. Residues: CASSPSGGNTIYF.

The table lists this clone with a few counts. CDR3 nucleotides: TGCGCCAGCAGCGGACGCAGGGGGATGAACACTGAAGCTTTCTTT. Its protein is CASSGRRGMNTEAFF. This chain connects TRBV4-1 to TRBJ1-1, with 7 bases identical to TRBD1. V was clipped by 5 bases and J by 0 bases; unmatched bases: 6. The length of the CDR3 is 15 residues. CDR1 and CDR2 from the germline V gene are MGHRA and YSYEKL.

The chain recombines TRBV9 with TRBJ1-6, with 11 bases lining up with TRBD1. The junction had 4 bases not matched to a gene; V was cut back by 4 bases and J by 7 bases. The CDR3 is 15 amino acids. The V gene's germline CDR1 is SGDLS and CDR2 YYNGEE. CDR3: CASSTRDRGNSPLHF. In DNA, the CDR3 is TGTGCCAGCAGCACGAGGGACAGGGGGAATTCACCCCTCCACTTT.

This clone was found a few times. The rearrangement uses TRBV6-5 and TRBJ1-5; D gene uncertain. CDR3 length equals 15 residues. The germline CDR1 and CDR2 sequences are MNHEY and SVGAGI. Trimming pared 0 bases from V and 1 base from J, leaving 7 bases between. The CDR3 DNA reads TGTGCCAGCAGTTACTCTGCCAGGAGCAATCAGCCCCAGCATTTT. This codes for CASSYSARSNQPQHF.

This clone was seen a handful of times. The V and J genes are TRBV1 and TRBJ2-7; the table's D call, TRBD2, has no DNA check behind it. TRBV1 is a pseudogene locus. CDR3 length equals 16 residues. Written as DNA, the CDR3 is TGCACCAGCAGCCAAGATGGAGACTACTGGATCGGCGAGCAGTACTTC. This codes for CTSSQDGDYWIGEQYF.